A single sample is the source of the 12 T cell receptor beta chains below, sequenced in a study of T cells after yellow fever vaccination. A single record per CDR3 protein comes from TCRdb applying MiXCR to the 5' RACE reads. The sample carries 500,000 to 700,000 distinct CDR3 sequences, 15% to 20% recorded once. Sequenced material: PBMCs, taken 15 days after the yellow fever booster vaccination. Receptors originate from a man between 25 and 39 years old who received the YFV17D yellow fever vaccine.

The table lists this clonotype with a few counts. The V gene is TRBV7-3, the J gene TRBJ2-3; no clear D. From germline, CDR1 is SGHTA and CDR2 FQGTGA. V shed 0 bases and J shed 6 bases, with 7 bases lying between them. The CDR3 is made up of 13 amino acids. The CDR3 spells CASSLTILDTQYF. DNA for the CDR3: TGTGCCAGCAGCTTAACTATTCTCGATACGCAGTATTTT.

This clonotype has just a few counts. The rearrangement links TRBV12-3 or TRBV12-4 to TRBJ2-5, with 12 bases identical to TRBD2. There are 15 residues in the CDR3. The V gene end was trimmed by 5 bases and the J gene end by 5 bases; junction bases not matched to a gene: 6. Here the CDR3 DNA reads TGTGCCAGCAGTCGGACTAGCGGGAAGGAGGAGACCCAGTACTTC. Encoded protein: CASSRTSGKEETQYF.

This clonotype was recorded many times. This sequence joins TRBV6-2 or TRBV6-3 and TRBJ2-1; D unclear. CDR3 length equals 11 residues. Germline lookup yields CDR1 MNHEY and CDR2 SVGEGT. V gave up 2 bases and J gave up 13 bases, with 9 bases separating them. CDR3 bases: TGTGCCAGCAGTTACGGTCGGATTCAGTTCTTC. Its translation: CASSYGRIQFF.

The chain has TRBV7-2 and TRBJ2-5, with D unclear. Trimming pared 6 bases from V and 5 bases from J, leaving 16 bases between. CDR1 and CDR2 from the germline V gene are SGHTA and FQGNSA. The CDR3 is 14 amino acids. The CDR3 DNA is TGTGCCAGCAGTCCTTCAGCTACATTCGAGACCCAGTACTTC. Amino acid sequence: CASSPSATFETQYF. The full variable domain, with the rest looked up from reference TRBV7-2 and TRBJ2-5, is GAGVSQSPSNKVTEKGKDVELRCDPISGHTALYWYRQSLGQGLEFLIYFQGNSAPDKSGLPSDRFSAERTGGSVSTLTIQRTQQEDSAVYLCASSPSATFETQYFGPGTRLLVL.

The chain couples TRBV4-3 to TRBJ2-7; D is unclear. The CDR3 sequence is 14 residues long. Germline CDR1 and CDR2: LGHNA and YSLEER. Between the trimmed V and J ends, which lost 3 bases and 4 bases, there was a span of 13 bases. CDR3 nucleotides: TGCGCCAGCAGCCATTCCTATAGTGCGTACGAGCAGTACTTC. Translated, it gives CASSHSYSAYEQYF.

This clonotype appeared a few times. The chain joins TRBV6-5 to TRBJ2-1; D is possibly TRBD1 (7 bases). The CDR3 contains 17 residues. V lost 2 bases and J 8 bases, leaving 22 bases between the germline ends. Germline CDR1 is MNHEY and CDR2 is SVGAGI. The CDR3 loop reads CASSYHEAGGTGYEQFF. The CDR3 DNA sequence: TGTGCCAGCAGTTACCATGAAGCAGGGGGGACCGGCTATGAGCAGTTCTTC.

The chain joins TRBV6-5 to TRBJ2-5, with D possibly being TRBD1 (6 bases). Trimming removed 4 bases at V and 2 bases at J, with 14 bases between. This CDR3 has 15 amino acids. From germline, CDR1 is MNHEY and CDR2 SVGAGI. The DNA of the CDR3 is TGTGCCAGCAGTTGGGGAAGGGACAAGCAAGAGACCCAGTACTTC. This codes for CASSWGRDKQETQYF.

The chain joins TRBV11-3 to TRBJ2-3; 14 bases fit TRBD2. The CDR3 has 16 amino acids. With V trimmed by 5 bases and J by 8 bases, 9 bases remained unmatched. Germline V CDR1 and CDR2: SGHNT, YENEEA. The CDR3 spells CASSPGTSGRGGTQYF. CDR3 in DNA: TGTGCCAGCAGCCCGGGGACTAGCGGGAGAGGGGGTACGCAGTATTTT.

This sequence joins TRBV20-1 and TRBJ2-5; 7 bases are shared with TRBD2. Germline V gives CDR1 DFQATT, CDR2 SNEGSKA (reference sequence). The CDR3 runs to 14 residues. V gave up 6 bases and J gave up 3 bases; unmatched junction bases: 10. The CDR3 region has the DNA TGCAGTGCGCAGGGAGGGCCGAATGAAGAGACCCAGTACTTC. Translated, it gives CSAQGGPNEETQYF.

The table lists this clonotype with a few counts. The V gene is TRBV6-2 or TRBV6-3, the J gene TRBJ2-7; no definite D call. Germline V gives CDR1 MNHEY, CDR2 SVGEGT. The CDR3 consists of 15 residues. The V gene lost 6 bases and the J gene lost 3 bases, with 18 bases spanning the gap. CDR3 sequence (DNA): TGTGCCAGCAGCTCTAATATACCTGTCGGCTACGAGCAGTACTTC. Translation: CASSSNIPVGYEQYF.

This clonotype turned up a few times. The chain couples TRBV28 to TRBJ1-1, with TRBD1 identical over 7 bases. V gave up 1 base and J gave up 6 bases; unmatched junction bases: 5. The length of the CDR3 is 14 residues. The germline CDR1 and CDR2 sequences are MDHEN and SYDVKM. CDR3 DNA sequence: TGTGCCAGCAGTTTATTAGACAGGGCGGCTGAAGCTTTCTTT. Translation gives CASSLLDRAAEAFF.

This clonotype was recorded a few times. The chain couples TRBV12-3 or TRBV12-4 to TRBJ2-7; 7 bases match TRBD2. The V and J ends lost 5 bases and 1 base, in that order; junction bases with no gene match: 11. This CDR3 comprises 16 residues. Here the CDR3 reads CASSLERGRWSYEQYF. The CDR3 DNA is TGTGCCAGCAGTCTAGAACGCGGGAGATGGTCCTACGAGCAGTACTTC.